This TCR beta chain stems from a study of T cells in women clearing cervical HPV infection. Turning to the study itself: Controls gave blood once infection was undetectable; cases at lesion identification.

Notes on the study in general: Combining TCR richness with V gene abundances gave around 0.83 AUC.

Notes on this clone: Its matching antigen is unknown. The missing CDR3 end, 3 residues past where the read stops, is filled in from the germline J gene.

Assay used: immunoSEQ multiplex PCR; TCRdb lists only in-frame clones, some missing. Here the sample table reports 30,000 to 35,000 clones. This CDR3 has 15 amino acids. Germline-derived CDR1 and CDR2 are ENHRY and SYGVKD. Trimming shortened V by 6 bases and J by 6 bases, and 20 bases separated the two germline ends. Sample: blood buffy coat. The TCR was taken from a woman aged 18 to 75 with a cervical HPV16 infection that either progressed to CIN3+ or cleared (not recorded which). The rearrangement joins TRBV10-3 to TRBJ1-1; perhaps TRBD1 as D (6 bases). The CDR3 protein is CAISGQTPTTAEAFF. CDR3 DNA (partial): TGTGCCATCAGCGGACAGACCCCTACGACCGCTGAA.